The clone carrying this T cell receptor beta chain is a singleton in its sample. Its antigen is undetermined. The data belong to a study of OX40 agonist ivuxolimab in advanced cancers. Study-wide findings and caveats: Low clonal expansion, among the lowest seen, marked partial responders at 0.1-3.0 mg/kg.

With autoimmune disease history or systemic immunosuppression, patients were excluded. Profiling relied on immunoSEQ multiplex PCR, and the TCRdb table lists in-frame clones only, not all of them. The sample carries 55,000 to 90,000 clones, approximately 80% recorded once. V lost 5 bases, J lost 0 bases, and 7 bases stayed unmatched. CDR1 and CDR2 (germline): SGHDN, FVKESK. The CDR3 is 16 amino acids. The chain couples TRBV14 to TRBJ2-3, with 8 bases identical to TRBD2. Sample: CD4+ or CD8+ T cells sorted from blood, taken in a trial of the OX40 agonist ivuxolimab. The source of this sequence is an adult with an advanced solid tumor such as melanoma, head and neck, liver or kidney cancer. As DNA, the CDR3 is TGTGCCAGCAGCTACGGGGGGGCCTTCAGCACAGATACGCAGTATTTT. It codes for CASSYGGAFSTDTQYF.